Following are 29 T cell receptor beta chains from one sample sequenced in a study of identical twins. TCRdb re-derived calls from the 5' RACE reads in MiXCR, one entry per CDR3 protein. The table shows hundreds of thousands of distinct CDR3 sequences, with 5.5% to 7.5% occurring only once. The sequenced material came from naive T cells sorted from blood. The source of these receptors is a man younger than 35 in good health.

V is TRBV6-5 and J is TRBJ1-2; D may be TRBD1 (6 bases). The CDR3 sequence is 15 residues long. Per germline, CDR1 MNHEY and CDR2 SVGAGI. V lost 2 bases, J lost 6 bases, and 16 bases lay in between. CDR3: CASSYTGGPGNGYTF. The CDR3 DNA reads as TGTGCCAGCAGTTACACTGGGGGGCCTGGGAATGGCTACACCTTC.

This clonotype was picked up a small number of times. The genes are TRBV2 and TRBJ2-4; D is perhaps TRBD2 (6 bases). Trimming removed 8 bases from V and 11 bases from J, with 16 bases in between. CDR3 length: 12 residues. Per the germline V gene, CDR1 is SNHLY and CDR2 is FYNNEI. The CDR3 reads CASGTGLILQYF. The DNA of the CDR3 is TGTGCCAGCGGAACCGGACTAATCCTTCAGTACTTC.

In this sample, this clonotype turned up many times. The V and J genes are TRBV15 and TRBJ1-1; D unclear. The CDR3 contains 11 residues. The V and J ends lost 6 bases and 7 bases respectively, with 9 bases between them. Germline-derived CDR1 and CDR2 are LNHNV and YYDKDF (reference sequence). The CDR3 region is CATSSDHEAFF. The CDR3 DNA is TGTGCCACCAGTTCTGACCATGAAGCTTTCTTT.

This sequence joins TRBV7-9 and TRBJ2-1, with D possibly being TRBD2 (6 bases). The CDR3 totals 14 residues. Germline values: CDR1 SEHNR, CDR2 FQNEAQ (reference sequence). Trimming cost V 3 bases and J 5 bases, with 11 bases left between them. CDR3: CASSFTGRNNEQFF. The CDR3 coding sequence is TGTGCCAGCAGCTTCACTGGGAGGAACAATGAGCAGTTCTTC.

The rearrangement joins TRBV2 to TRBJ2-1; maybe TRBD2 (5 bases). Per germline, CDR1 SNHLY and CDR2 FYNNEI. The CDR3 runs to 11 residues. V gave up 2 bases and J gave up 10 bases, with 6 bases separating them. Here the CDR3 DNA reads TGTGCCAGCAGTGAAAGGGAGGAGCAGTTCTTC. Amino acid sequence: CASSEREEQFF. Filled out from reference TRBV2 and TRBJ2-1, the complete variable domain reads EPEVTQTPSHQVTQMGQEVILRCVPISNHLYFYWYRQILGQKVEFLVSFYNNEISEKSEIFDDQFSVERPDGSNFTLKIRSTKLEDSAMYFCASSEREEQFFGPGTRLTVL.

This clonotype was observed a few times. The V call is TRBV3-1, the J call TRBJ1-4; 7 bases agree with TRBD1. Per germline, CDR1 LGHDT and CDR2 YNNKEL (reference sequence). V was clipped by 5 bases and J by 3 bases; unmatched bases: 15. The CDR3 has 18 residues. Written as DNA, the CDR3 is TGTGCCAGCAGCACCCACAGGGGCCAGTCGACGGCTAATGAAAAACTGTTTTTT. It specifies CASSTHRGQSTANEKLFF.

This clonotype was picked up a small number of times. V gene TRBV4-2 combines with J gene TRBJ1-1; 9 bases are a match to TRBD1. Germline V gene data show CDR1 as LGHNA and CDR2 as YNFKEQ. Unmatched junction bases numbered 23, after V lost 3 bases and J lost 3 bases. The CDR3 has 21 residues. CDR3 in DNA: TGTGCCAGCAGCCAGCCGATAGTTTTAGGGACAGGGTCTGAAGGGGACACTGAAGCTTTCTTT. Amino acid sequence: CASSQPIVLGTGSEGDTEAFF.

The table lists this clonotype with a few counts. This sequence joins TRBV29-1 and TRBJ2-7; D is perhaps TRBD1 (5 bases). From germline, CDR1 is SQVTM and CDR2 ANQGSEA. The CDR3 covers 13 residues. The CDR3 nucleotides read TGCAGTGAAAGGACAAGCGTTATAGACGAGCAGTACGTC. Protein sequence: CSERTSVIDEQYV.

This clonotype was seen many times. This CDR3 reads CSASSADYQETQYF. The CDR3 DNA follows: TGCAGTGCGAGTTCTGCGGACTATCAAGAGACCCAGTACTTC. The chain couples TRBV20-1 to TRBJ2-5; the D gene is possibly TRBD2 (6 bases). In germline, CDR1 is DFQATT, CDR2 SNEGSKA (reference sequence). This CDR3 spans 14 amino acids. The ends were cut back, 6 bases at V and 2 bases at J, with 16 bases in the middle.

This clonotype appeared many times. The CDR3 region is CARGKDRGLNTEAFF. CDR3 nucleotide sequence: TGTGCCAGGGGGAAAGACAGGGGGCTGAACACTGAAGCTTTCTTT. The chain couples TRBV27 to TRBJ1-1; TRBD1 matches at 10 bases. Trimming removed 9 bases from V and 0 bases from J; junction bases left unmatched: 7. Germline lookup yields CDR1 MNHEY and CDR2 SMNVEV (reference sequence). The CDR3 has 15 amino acids.

In its sample, this clonotype was seen many times. The J gene is TRBJ1-1, the V gene TRBV4-2; no clear D. Germline-derived CDR1 and CDR2 are LGHNA and YNFKEQ. The CDR3 covers 15 residues. V was clipped by 1 base and J by 3 bases, with 12 bases between them. For the CDR3, the DNA is TGTGCCAGCAGCCAAGTCCAAGGGTTGGACACTGAAGCTTTCTTT. The encoded protein is CASSQVQGLDTEAFF.

This clonotype was detected many times. The J gene is TRBJ2-2, the V gene TRBV3-1; tentatively, D is TRBD1 (5 bases). V dropped 9 bases and J dropped 1 base, with 9 bases sitting between them. Per germline, CDR1 LGHDT and CDR2 YNNKEL (reference sequence). The CDR3 has 13 amino acids. For the CDR3, the DNA is TGTGCCAGAAAGGACAAGAACACCGGGGAGCTGTTTTTT. Amino acids: CARKDKNTGELFF.

The gene calls are TRBV30 and TRBJ2-6, with unresolved D. Germline CDR1 reads GTSNPN; CDR2 reads SVGIG (reference sequence). This CDR3 has 17 residues. V lost 0 bases to trimming and J lost 2 bases, with 14 bases between them. The CDR3 loop reads CAWSVLGGLPGANVLTF. The CDR3, as DNA: TGTGCCTGGAGTGTATTGGGCGGCCTACCTGGGGCCAACGTCCTGACTTTC.

This clonotype was recorded at least ten times. The chain links TRBV11-2 to TRBJ2-1; D perhaps matches TRBD2 (6 bases). The V end lost 8 bases, the J end lost 6 bases, and 20 bases lay between the germline ends. Germline CDR1 and CDR2: SGHAT and FQNNGV. This CDR3 has 15 amino acids. CDR3 region: CASSLWRGQVNEQFF. CDR3 sequence (DNA): TGTGCCAGCTCCCTTTGGAGGGGCCAGGTCAATGAGCAGTTCTTC.

This clonotype occurred many times. This chain links TRBV7-2 with TRBJ2-2, with 11 bases fitting TRBD2. This CDR3 is 15 amino acids long. With V trimmed by 5 bases and J by 5 bases, 4 bases remained unmatched. CDR1 and CDR2 (germline): SGHTA, FQGNSA. CDR3 sequence: CASSPGTSGTGELFF. DNA of the CDR3: TGTGCCAGCAGCCCCGGGACTAGCGGTACCGGGGAGCTGTTTTTT.

This clonotype was counted between two and nine times. The rearrangement uses TRBV12-3 or TRBV12-4 and TRBJ2-6, with no clear D. CDR3 length: 15 residues. V shed 4 bases and J shed 4 bases, with 11 bases lying between them. The CDR3 is CASSSPPWGANVLTF. The CDR3 DNA is TGTGCCAGCAGTTCCCCTCCTTGGGGGGCCAACGTCCTGACTTTC.

This clonotype was counted many times. The chain carries TRBV7-3 and TRBJ1-2; 7 nucleotides line up with TRBD1. Per the germline V gene, CDR1 is SGHTA and CDR2 is FQGTGA. The CDR3 consists of 14 residues. J gave up 2 bases and V 5 bases, and 5 bases lay outside the gene matches. The CDR3 DNA is TGTGCCAGCAGCGCTGGGGGACAGAACTATGGCTACACCTTC. Its translation: CASSAGGQNYGYTF. Together with reference TRBV7-3 and TRBJ1-2, the CDR3 gives the full variable domain: GAGVSQTPSNKVTEKGKYVELRCDPISGHTALYWYRQSLGQGPEFLIYFQGTGAADDSGLPNDRFFAVRPEGSVSTLKIQRTERGDSAVYLCASSAGGQNYGYTFGSGTRLTVV.

This clonotype was recorded many times. The gene calls are TRBV20-1 and TRBJ2-7; D is undetermined. Trimming stripped 3 bases from V and 1 base from J, with 7 bases between. Germline loops: CDR1 DFQATT, CDR2 SNEGSKA (reference sequence). The CDR3 runs 12 residues. The CDR3 sequence: CSASTWSYEQYF. The CDR3 DNA follows: TGCAGTGCTAGTACGTGGTCCTACGAGCAGTACTTC.

Only a few counts were recorded for this clonotype. This sequence joins TRBV7-6 and TRBJ1-1; D remains ambiguous. Looked up from germline, CDR1 is SGHVS and CDR2 is FNYEAQ. The CDR3 runs 15 residues. The V gene lost 2 bases and the J gene lost 4 bases, with 14 bases spanning the gap. The CDR3 spells CASSLTSYTSTEAFF. The CDR3 DNA reads TGTGCCAGCAGCTTAACGTCCTATACTTCCACTGAAGCTTTCTTT.

The rearrangement links TRBV12-3 or TRBV12-4 to TRBJ2-1; D uncertain. The CDR3 has 13 amino acids. The germline V and J ends were trimmed by 4 bases and 8 bases, with 12 bases remaining between them. The CDR3 region has the DNA TGTGCCAGCAGTTCCTTAGGAAGGCATGAGCAGTTCTTC. It yields the protein CASSSLGRHEQFF.

This clonotype was seen a handful of times. The chain links TRBV5-1 to TRBJ2-7, with TRBD1 as a possible D gene (5 bases). The germline V and J ends were trimmed by 0 bases and 0 bases, with 7 bases remaining between them. CDR1 is SGHRS, CDR2 YFSETQ, per germline. There are 14 residues in the CDR3. The CDR3 here is CASSLVGDSYEQYV. The CDR3 nucleotides are TGCGCCAGCAGCTTGGTAGGGGACTCCTACGAGCAGTACGTC.

This clonotype has at least ten counts. The V call is TRBV11-2, the J call TRBJ2-3; the D gene is possibly TRBD2 (6 bases). CDR3 length equals 14 residues. V was clipped by 3 bases and J by 14 bases, with 21 bases between them. The V gene's germline CDR1 is SGHAT and CDR2 FQNNGV. CDR3 nucleotides: TGTGCCAGCAGCTTGGACACGGGAGCGGACTTACCGTATTTT. Translating gives CASSLDTGADLPYF.

This clonotype has at least ten counts. The chain carries TRBV28 and TRBJ1-5; D possibly corresponds to TRBD1 (6 bases). Trimming took 5 bases from V and 2 from J, leaving 10 bases between them. This CDR3 has 14 amino acids. From germline, CDR1 is MDHEN and CDR2 SYDVKM. This CDR3 reads CASSPGGGNQPQHF. The DNA for the CDR3 is TGTGCCAGCAGTCCGGGGGGCGGCAATCAGCCCCAGCATTTT.

This clonotype was recorded at least ten times. The V gene is TRBV12-3 or TRBV12-4, the J gene TRBJ1-5; TRBD1 might be the D (6 bases). This CDR3 comprises 14 residues. V was shortened by 2 bases and J by 6 bases, with 11 bases between the two germline ends. The CDR3 nucleotides read TGTGCCAGCAGTTTATGGGGGCTCGGTCAGCCCCAGCATTTT. Residues: CASSLWGLGQPQHF.

The chain has TRBV18 and TRBJ2-2, with D possibly being TRBD2 (5 bases). The V end lost 6 bases, the J end lost 10 bases, and 24 bases lay between the germline ends. The CDR3 has 16 residues. The germline gives CDR1 KGHSH, CDR2 LQKENI. The CDR3 DNA is TGTGCCAGCTCCCTACCGGGATCCGGGAAGCAGGTGGAGCTGTTTTTT. Its translation is CASSLPGSGKQVELFF.

The V gene is TRBV7-9, the J gene TRBJ2-1; perhaps TRBD2 as D (6 bases). This CDR3 is 14 amino acids long. V lost 4 bases and J lost 11, with 18 bases in between. Germline CDR1 and CDR2: SEHNR and FQNEAQ (reference sequence). In nucleotides, the CDR3 is TGTGCCAGCAGCTCGCCGAAGGGGACTTTGCAGCAGTTCTTC. Amino acids: CASSSPKGTLQQFF.

This clonotype came up many times. This sequence joins TRBV28 and TRBJ2-7; D is uncertain. CDR1 and CDR2 (germline): MDHEN, SYDVKM. This CDR3 is built from 14 residues. V was trimmed by 6 bases and J by 2 bases, leaving 14 bases between them. The CDR3 region is CASRSGDPAYEQYF. Written as DNA, the CDR3 is TGTGCCAGCAGGTCCGGAGACCCTGCCTACGAGCAGTACTTC. The variable domain in full, completed from reference TRBV28 and TRBJ2-7, reads DVKVTQSSRYLVKRTGEKVFLECVQDMDHENMFWYRQDPGLGLRLIYFSYDVKMKEKGDIPEGYSVSREKKERFSLILESASTNQTSMYLCASRSGDPAYEQYFGPGTRLTVT.

This clonotype was picked up many times. The chain joins TRBV12-3 or TRBV12-4 to TRBJ1-2; TRBD1 might be the D (6 bases). This CDR3 region has 14 residues. V dropped 6 bases and J dropped 5 bases, with 16 bases sitting between them. The CDR3 loop reads CASSVGAEGYGYTF. DNA for the CDR3: TGTGCCAGCAGCGTGGGGGCAGAGGGATATGGCTACACCTTC.

This clonotype came up many times. The chain has TRBV12-3 or TRBV12-4 and TRBJ2-3; D is possibly TRBD1 (5 bases). V dropped 5 bases and J dropped 3 bases, with 18 bases sitting between them. The CDR3 has 16 residues. The CDR3 spells CASSPRQGWSTDTQYF. The CDR3 DNA sequence: TGTGCCAGCAGTCCCCGGCAGGGATGGAGTACAGATACGCAGTATTTT.